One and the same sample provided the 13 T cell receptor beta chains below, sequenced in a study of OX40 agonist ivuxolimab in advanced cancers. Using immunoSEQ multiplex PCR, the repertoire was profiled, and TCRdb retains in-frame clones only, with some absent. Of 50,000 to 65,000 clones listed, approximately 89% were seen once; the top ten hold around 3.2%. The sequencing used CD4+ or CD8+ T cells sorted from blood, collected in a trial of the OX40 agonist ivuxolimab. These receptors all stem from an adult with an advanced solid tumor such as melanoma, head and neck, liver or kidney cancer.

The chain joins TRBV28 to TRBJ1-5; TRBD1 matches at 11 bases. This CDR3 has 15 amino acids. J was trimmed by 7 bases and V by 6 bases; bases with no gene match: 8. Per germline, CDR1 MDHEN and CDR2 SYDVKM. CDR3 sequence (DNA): TGTGCCAGCAGACCCGGGACAGGGGGTTTACAGCCCCAGCATTTT. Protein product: CASRPGTGGLQPQHF.

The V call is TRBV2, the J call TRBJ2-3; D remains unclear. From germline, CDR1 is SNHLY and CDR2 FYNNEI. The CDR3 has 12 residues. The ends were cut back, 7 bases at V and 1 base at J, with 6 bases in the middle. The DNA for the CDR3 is TGTGCCAGCAATTCCGGCACAGATACGCAGTATTTT. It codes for CASNSGTDTQYF.

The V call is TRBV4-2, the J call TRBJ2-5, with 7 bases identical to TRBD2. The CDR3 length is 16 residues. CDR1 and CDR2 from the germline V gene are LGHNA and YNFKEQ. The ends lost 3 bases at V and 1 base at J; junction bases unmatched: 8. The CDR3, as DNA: TGTGCCAGCAGCCAGTTAGCGGGCTCCCTCCAAGAGACCCAGTACTTC. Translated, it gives CASSQLAGSLQETQYF.

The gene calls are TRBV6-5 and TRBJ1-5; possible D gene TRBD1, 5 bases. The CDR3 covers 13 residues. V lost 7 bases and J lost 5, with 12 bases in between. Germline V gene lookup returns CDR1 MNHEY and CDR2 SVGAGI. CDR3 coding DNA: TGTGCCAGCACAAGCTCGGGGGATCAGCCCCAGCATTTT. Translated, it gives CASTSSGDQPQHF.

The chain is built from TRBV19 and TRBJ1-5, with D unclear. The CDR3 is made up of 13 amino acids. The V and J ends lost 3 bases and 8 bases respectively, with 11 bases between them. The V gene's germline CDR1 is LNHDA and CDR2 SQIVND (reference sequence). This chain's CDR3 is CASSMVGGEPQHF. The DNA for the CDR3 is TGTGCCAGTAGTATGGTGGGCGGTGAGCCCCAGCATTTT.

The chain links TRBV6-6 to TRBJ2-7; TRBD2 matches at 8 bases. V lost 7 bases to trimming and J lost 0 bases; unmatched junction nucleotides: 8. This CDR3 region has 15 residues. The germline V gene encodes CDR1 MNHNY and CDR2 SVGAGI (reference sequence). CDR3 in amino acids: CASNPVTSGSYEQYF. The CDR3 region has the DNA TGTGCCAGCAATCCCGTAACTAGCGGCTCCTACGAGCAGTACTTC.

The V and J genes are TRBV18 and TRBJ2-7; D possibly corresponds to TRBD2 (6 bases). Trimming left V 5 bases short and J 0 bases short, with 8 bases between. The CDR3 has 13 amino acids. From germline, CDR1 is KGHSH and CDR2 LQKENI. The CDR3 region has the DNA TGTGCCAGCTCATTAGCGGTCTCCTACGAGCAGTACTTC. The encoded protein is CASSLAVSYEQYF.

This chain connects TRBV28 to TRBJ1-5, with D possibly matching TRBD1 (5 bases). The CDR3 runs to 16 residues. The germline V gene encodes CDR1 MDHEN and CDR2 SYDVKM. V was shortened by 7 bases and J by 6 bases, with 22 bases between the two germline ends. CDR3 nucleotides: TGTGCCAGCATCCCATGGGGGAGGGGAAGAGGTCAGCCCCAGCATTTT. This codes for CASIPWGRGRGQPQHF.

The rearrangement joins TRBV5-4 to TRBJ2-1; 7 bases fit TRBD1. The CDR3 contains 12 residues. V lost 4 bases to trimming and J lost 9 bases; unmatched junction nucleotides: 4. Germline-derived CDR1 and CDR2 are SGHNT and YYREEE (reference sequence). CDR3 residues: CASSRTGVEQFF. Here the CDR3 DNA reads TGTGCCAGCAGCCGGACAGGTGTTGAGCAGTTCTTC.

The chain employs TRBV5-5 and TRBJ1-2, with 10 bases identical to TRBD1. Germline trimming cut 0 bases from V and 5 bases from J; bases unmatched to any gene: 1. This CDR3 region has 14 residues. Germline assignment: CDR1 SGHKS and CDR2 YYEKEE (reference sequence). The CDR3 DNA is TGTGCCAGCAGCTTGGAGGGACAGGGGTATGGCTACACCTTC. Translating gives CASSLEGQGYGYTF.

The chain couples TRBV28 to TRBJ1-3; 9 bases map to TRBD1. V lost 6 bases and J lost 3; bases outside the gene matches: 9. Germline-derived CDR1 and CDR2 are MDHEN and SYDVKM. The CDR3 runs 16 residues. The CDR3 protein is CASSSSGQGNGNTIYF. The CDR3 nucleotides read TGTGCCAGCAGCTCCTCGGGACAGGGCAATGGAAACACCATATATTTT.

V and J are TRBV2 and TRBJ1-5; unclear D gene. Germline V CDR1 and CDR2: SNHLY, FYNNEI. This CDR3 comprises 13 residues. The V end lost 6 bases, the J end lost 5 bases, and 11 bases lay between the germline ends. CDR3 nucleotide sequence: TGTGCCAGCAGCCAGACCGATTATCAGCCCCAGCATTTT. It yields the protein CASSQTDYQPQHF.

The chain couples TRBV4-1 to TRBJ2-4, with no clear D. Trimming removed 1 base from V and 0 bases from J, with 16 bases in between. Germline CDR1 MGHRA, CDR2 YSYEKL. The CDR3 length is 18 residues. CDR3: CASSQVDMGLVAKNIQYF. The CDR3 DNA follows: TGCGCCAGCAGCCAAGTTGACATGGGCCTGGTAGCCAAAAACATTCAGTACTTC.